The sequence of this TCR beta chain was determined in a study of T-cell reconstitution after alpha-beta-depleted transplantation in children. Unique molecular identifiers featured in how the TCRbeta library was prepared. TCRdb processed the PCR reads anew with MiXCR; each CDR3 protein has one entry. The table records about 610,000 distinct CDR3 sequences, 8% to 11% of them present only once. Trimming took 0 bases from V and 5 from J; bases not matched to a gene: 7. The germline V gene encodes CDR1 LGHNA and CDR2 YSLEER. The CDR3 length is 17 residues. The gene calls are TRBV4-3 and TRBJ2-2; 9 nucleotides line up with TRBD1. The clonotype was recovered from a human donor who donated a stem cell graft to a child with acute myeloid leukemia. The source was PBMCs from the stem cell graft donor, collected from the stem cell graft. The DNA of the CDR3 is TGCGCCAGCAGCCAAGATATTGGGACAGGGCCAACCGGGGAGCTGTTTTTT. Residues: CASSQDIGTGPTGELFF.